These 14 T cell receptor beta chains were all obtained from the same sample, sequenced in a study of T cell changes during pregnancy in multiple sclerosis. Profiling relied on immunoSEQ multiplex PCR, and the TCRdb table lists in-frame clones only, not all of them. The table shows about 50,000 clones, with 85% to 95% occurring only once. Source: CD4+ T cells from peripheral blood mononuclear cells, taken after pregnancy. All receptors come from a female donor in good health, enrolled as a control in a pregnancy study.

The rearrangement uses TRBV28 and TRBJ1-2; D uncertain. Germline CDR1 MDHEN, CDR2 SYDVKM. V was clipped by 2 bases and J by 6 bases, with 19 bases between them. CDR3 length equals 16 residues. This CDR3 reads CASSLPSGGSSDGYTF. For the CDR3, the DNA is TGTGCCAGCAGTTTACCCTCGGGAGGGAGCTCAGATGGCTACACCTTC.

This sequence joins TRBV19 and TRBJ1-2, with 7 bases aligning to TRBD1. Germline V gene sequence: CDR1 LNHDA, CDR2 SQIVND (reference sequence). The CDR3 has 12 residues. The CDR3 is CAYEAGGYGYTF. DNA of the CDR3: TGTGCTTACGAGGCAGGGGGCTATGGCTACACCTTC.

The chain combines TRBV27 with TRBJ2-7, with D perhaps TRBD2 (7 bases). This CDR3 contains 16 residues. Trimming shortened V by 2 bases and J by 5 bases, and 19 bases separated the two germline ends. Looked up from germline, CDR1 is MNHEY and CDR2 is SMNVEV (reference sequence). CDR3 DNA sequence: TGTGCCAGCAGTTTAGGAGGGGGAGGGATGTTGAACGAGCAGTACTTC. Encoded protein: CASSLGGGGMLNEQYF.

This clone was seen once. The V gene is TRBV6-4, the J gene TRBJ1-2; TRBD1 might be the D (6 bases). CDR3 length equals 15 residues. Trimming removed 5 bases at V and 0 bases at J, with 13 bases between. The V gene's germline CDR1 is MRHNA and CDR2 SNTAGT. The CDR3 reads CASSTDRSANYGYTF. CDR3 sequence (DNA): TGTGCCAGCAGTACCGACAGGTCAGCTAACTATGGCTACACCTTC.

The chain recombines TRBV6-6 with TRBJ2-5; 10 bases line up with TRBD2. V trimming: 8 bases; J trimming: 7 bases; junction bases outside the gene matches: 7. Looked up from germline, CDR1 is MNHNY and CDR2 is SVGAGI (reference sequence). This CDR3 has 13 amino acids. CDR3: CASGLAGVRTQYF. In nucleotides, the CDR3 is TGTGCCAGCGGTCTAGCGGGAGTAAGGACCCAGTACTTC.

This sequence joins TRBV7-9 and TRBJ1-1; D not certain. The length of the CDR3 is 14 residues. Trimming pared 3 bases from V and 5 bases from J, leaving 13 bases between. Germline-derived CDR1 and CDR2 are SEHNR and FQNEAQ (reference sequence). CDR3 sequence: CASSFGVVPTEAFF. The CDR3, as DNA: TGTGCCAGCAGCTTCGGGGTTGTCCCAACTGAAGCTTTCTTT.

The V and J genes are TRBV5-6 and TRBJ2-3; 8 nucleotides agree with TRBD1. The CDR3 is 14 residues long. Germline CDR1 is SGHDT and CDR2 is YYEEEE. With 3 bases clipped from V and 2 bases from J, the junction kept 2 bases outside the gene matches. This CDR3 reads CASSSQGATDTQYF. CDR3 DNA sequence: TGTGCCAGCAGCTCGCAGGGGGCCACAGATACGCAGTATTTT.

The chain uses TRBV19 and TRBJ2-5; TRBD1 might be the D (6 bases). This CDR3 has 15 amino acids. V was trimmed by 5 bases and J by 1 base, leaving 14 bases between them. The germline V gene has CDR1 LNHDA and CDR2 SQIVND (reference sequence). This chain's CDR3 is CASSGLQGSQETQYF. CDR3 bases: TGTGCCAGTAGTGGTCTGCAGGGGTCCCAAGAGACCCAGTACTTC.

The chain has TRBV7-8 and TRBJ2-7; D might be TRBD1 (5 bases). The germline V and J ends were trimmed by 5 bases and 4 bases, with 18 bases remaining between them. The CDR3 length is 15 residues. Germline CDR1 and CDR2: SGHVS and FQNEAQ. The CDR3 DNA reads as TGTGCCAGCAGCGCCCCAGGGCTGCTACTATACGAGCAGTACTTC. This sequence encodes CASSAPGLLLYEQYF.

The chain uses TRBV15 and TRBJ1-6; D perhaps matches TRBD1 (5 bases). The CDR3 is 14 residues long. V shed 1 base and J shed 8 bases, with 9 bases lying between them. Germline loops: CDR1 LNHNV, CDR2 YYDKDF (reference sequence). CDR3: CATSRVRVDSPLHF. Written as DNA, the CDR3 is TGTGCCACCAGCAGAGTCAGGGTTGATTCACCCCTCCACTTT.

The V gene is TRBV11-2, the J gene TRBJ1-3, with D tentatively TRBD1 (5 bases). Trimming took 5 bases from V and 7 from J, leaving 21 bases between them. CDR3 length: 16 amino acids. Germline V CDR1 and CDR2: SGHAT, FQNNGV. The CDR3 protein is CASSRSPRGIRNTIYF. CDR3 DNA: TGTGCCAGCAGCCGAAGTCCCCGGGGGATCAGGAACACCATATATTTT. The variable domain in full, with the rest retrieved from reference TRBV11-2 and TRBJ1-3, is EAGVAQSPRYKIIEKRQSVAFWCNPISGHATLYWYQQILGQGPKLLIQFQNNGVVDDSQLPKDRFSAERLKGVDSTLKIQPAKLEDSAVYLCASSRSPRGIRNTIYFGEGSWLTVV.

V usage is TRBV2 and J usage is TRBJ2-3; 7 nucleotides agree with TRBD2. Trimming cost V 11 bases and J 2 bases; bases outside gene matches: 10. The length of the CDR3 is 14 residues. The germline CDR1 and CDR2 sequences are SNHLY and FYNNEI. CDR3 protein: CAGRDQEATDTQYF. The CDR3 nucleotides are TGTGCCGGGAGGGACCAAGAGGCCACAGATACGCAGTATTTT.

CDR3 residues: CASASGVNTGELFF. In DNA form, the CDR3 reads TGTGCCAGCGCTAGCGGGGTTAACACCGGGGAGCTGTTTTTT. The chain employs TRBV10-3 and TRBJ2-2, with TRBD2 matching over 9 bases. J gave up 2 bases and V 10 bases, and 5 bases lay outside the gene matches. In germline, CDR1 is ENHRY, CDR2 SYGVKD. This CDR3 is built from 14 residues.

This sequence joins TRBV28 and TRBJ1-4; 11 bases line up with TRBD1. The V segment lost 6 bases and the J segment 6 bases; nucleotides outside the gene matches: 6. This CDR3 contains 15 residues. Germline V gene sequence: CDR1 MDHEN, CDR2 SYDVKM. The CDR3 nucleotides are TGTGCCAGCAGCGGACAGGGGGCGAAATATGAAAAACTGTTTTTT. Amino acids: CASSGQGAKYEKLFF.